The present TCR beta chain was sequenced within a study of molecular identifiers for immune sequencing clone quantification (dated by TCRdb to 2017 to 2018). For the study in its entirety: For a replicate experiment, RNA from roughly 21,000 or 96,000 naive CD8 T cells was divided into five aliquots, of which four were sequenced. The study was a methods study using CD8 T cells to benchmark molecular-identifier clustering-based TCR repertoire sequencing (MIDCIRS) and TCR RNA copy counting. What the research found in general, with its limitations: In CMV-specific effector cells, over 97% of molecules were held by clones above 20 RNA copies, whereas under 1% of molecules were held by such clones in naive cells. The naive libraries included spiked-in Jurkat TCR RNA (10 copies' worth), and this Jurkat TCR RNA is not part of the donor repertoire. Highly expanded clone sizes could be underestimated because identical TCR molecules may share a barcode. Modeling gave about three recovered TCR RNA copies per cell versus around 10 by digital PCR, implying around 33% capture efficiency. When barcode sub-clustering was not used, chimeric consensus sequences inflated TCR diversity, with chimeras reaching as high as 47%. Spiked-in Jurkat TCR RNA equivalent to a single cell was reported to be detectable even among over 800,000 naive CD8 T cells.

Concerning this clonotype itself: It lacks a known antigen. Its ends do not fully match the called genes, so a read error is possible.

The germline V gene provides CDR1 SGHTA and CDR2 FQGNSA. Inclusive of the bounding cysteine and phenylalanine, the CDR3 is 15 residues long. The sequence is cut down to CDR3 DNA, 45 bases in frame from base 1. Libraries of naive CD8 T cells were built from anywhere between roughly 17,000 and 1,000,000 sorted cells, with 10%, 30% or 50% of the purified RNA used. Naive CD8 T cells, defined as CD8+CD4-CCR7+CD45RA+, were FACS-sorted into RLT Plus buffer on a BD FACSAria II. Nine to eleven TCR copies' worth of Jurkat RNA were spiked into about 19,000-1,000,000 naive CD8 T cell samples to test detection sensitivity. CD8 T cells were enriched using RosetteSep CD8+ T Cell Enrichment Cocktail and Ficoll-Paque, and the enriched cells then underwent ACK red cell lysis. Library creation used PCR. Reads for this sample came from a NextSeq 500. Preparation of bulk TCR libraries followed a previously described approach, with the TCR primers listed in Table S5. Total RNA was purified with the Qiagen AllPrep DNA/RNA kit. Before analysis, reads from multiple sequencing runs of the same library were pooled. The published analysis was carried out like this. Reads were retained only if their TCR constant sequence matched exactly, and those retained reads were trimmed to 150 nt and grouped according to their 12-nt molecular barcodes. Reads inside each barcode group were sub-clustered using a 15% Levenshtein threshold, and a quality-weighted consensus sequence was constructed for each RNA molecule. Non-functional sequences were filtered out, along with any lower-count sequence sitting one edit away from another sequence. Based on fitting two negative binomial distributions, any barcode sub-cluster with under 20% of the maximum read count was discarded. TCRdb reworked the public reads: Q25 trimming with fastp, MiXCR clone assembly, productive beta chains retained. One record per CDR3 amino acid sequence lists the most common genes and DNA. TCRdb assigned the V and J calls; the authors' analysis was not used. Within this sample are over 550,000 distinct CDR3 sequences, with over 25% of them counted one time only. Of the sample, about 0.84% falls within the top ten clones.

Sequenced: naive CD8+ T cells from blood, with Jurkat cell RNA spiked in. What this sample's cell subset or site label stands for: FACS-sorted CD8+CD4-CCR7+CD45RA+ naive T cells. The chain couples TRBV7-2 to TRBJ2-3; TRBD1 could be the D gene, as 5 bases match. The TCR comes from a human donor in good health. Some libraries in this study had Jurkat cell RNA spiked in. The CDR3 loop reads CASSLPDSYKDKQYF. In nucleotide form, the sequence is TGTGCCAGCAGTTTACCCGACAGCTACAAAGATAAGCAGTATTTT. Extended through the reference TRBV7-2 and TRBJ2-3 proteins, this CDR3 yields the full variable domain: GAGVSQSPSNKVTEKGKDVELRCDPISGHTALYWYRQSLGQGLEFLIYFQGNSAPDKSGLPSDRFSAERTGGSVSTLTIQRTQQEDSAVYLCASSLPDSYKDKQYFGPGTRLTVL.